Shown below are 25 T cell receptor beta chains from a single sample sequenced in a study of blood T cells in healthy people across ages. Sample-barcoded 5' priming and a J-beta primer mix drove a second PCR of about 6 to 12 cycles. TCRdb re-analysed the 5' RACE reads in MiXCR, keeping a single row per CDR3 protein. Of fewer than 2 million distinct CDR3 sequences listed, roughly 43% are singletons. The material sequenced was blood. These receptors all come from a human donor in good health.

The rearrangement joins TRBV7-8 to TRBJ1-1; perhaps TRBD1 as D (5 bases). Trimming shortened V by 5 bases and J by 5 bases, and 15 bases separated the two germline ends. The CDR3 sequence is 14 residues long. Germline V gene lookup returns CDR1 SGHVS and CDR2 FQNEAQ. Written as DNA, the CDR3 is TGTGCCAGCAGCATCGCCTATGGGGGGACTGAAGCTTTCTTT. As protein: CASSIAYGGTEAFF.

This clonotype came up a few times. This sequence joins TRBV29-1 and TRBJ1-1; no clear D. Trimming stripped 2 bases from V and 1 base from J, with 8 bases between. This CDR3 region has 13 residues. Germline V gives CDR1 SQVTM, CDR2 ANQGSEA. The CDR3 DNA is TGCAGCGTTGAAATCCAGCCGAACACTGAAGCTTTCTTT. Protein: CSVEIQPNTEAFF.

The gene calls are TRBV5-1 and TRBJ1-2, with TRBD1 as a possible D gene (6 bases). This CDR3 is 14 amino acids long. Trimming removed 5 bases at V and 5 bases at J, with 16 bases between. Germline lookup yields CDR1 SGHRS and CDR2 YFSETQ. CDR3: CASSTLDRSYGYTF. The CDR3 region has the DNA TGCGCCAGCAGTACCTTAGACAGGAGTTATGGCTACACCTTC. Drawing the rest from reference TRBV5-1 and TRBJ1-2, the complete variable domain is KAGVTQTPRYLIKTRGQQVTLSCSPISGHRSVSWYQQTPGQGLQFLFEYFSETQRNKGNFPGRFSGRQFSNSRSEMNVSTLELGDSALYLCASSTLDRSYGYTFGSGTRLTVV.

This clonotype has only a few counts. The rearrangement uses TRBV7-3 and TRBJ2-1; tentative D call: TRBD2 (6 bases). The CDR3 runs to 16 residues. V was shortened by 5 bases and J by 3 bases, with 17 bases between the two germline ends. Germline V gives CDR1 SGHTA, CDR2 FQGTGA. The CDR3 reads CASSPLGAGFYNEQFF. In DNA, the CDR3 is TGTGCCAGCAGCCCCCTTGGGGCGGGGTTCTACAATGAGCAGTTCTTC.

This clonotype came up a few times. The DNA for the CDR3 is TGTGCCACCAGTGATGGGGGGACAGGAGAACGGGATACGCAGTATTTT. It codes for CATSDGGTGERDTQYF. V usage is TRBV24-1 and J usage is TRBJ2-3; the match to TRBD1 covers 8 bases. V trimming: 3 bases; J trimming: 6 bases; junction bases outside the gene matches: 10. This CDR3 spans 16 amino acids. From germline, CDR1 is KGHDR and CDR2 SFDVKD.

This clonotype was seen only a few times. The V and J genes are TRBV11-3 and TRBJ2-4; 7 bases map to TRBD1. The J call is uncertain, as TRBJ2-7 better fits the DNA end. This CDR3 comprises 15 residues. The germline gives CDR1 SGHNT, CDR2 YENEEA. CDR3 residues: CASSLEGQKTYEQYF. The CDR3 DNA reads TGTGCCAGCAGCTTAGAGGGACAGAAAACTTACGAGCAGTACTTC.

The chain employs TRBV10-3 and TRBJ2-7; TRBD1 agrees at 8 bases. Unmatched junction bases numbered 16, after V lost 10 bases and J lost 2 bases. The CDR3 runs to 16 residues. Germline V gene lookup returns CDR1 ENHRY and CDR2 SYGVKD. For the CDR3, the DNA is TGTGCCACGAGACCCTGGCAGACAGGGGAAGCCTACGAGCAGTACTTC. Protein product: CATRPWQTGEAYEQYF.

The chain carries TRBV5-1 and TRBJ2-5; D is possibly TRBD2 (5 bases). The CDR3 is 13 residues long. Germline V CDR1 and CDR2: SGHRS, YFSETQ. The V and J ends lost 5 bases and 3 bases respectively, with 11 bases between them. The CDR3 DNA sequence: TGCGCCAGCAGGGAGTCCGGGGAAGAGACCCAGTACTTC. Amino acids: CASRESGEETQYF.

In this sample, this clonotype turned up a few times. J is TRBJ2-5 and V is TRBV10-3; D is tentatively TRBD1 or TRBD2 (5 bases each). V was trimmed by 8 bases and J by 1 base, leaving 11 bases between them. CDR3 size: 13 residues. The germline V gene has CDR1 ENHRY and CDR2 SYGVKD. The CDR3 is CAIGGPSQETQYF. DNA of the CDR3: TGTGCCATCGGGGGACCTTCCCAAGAGACCCAGTACTTC.

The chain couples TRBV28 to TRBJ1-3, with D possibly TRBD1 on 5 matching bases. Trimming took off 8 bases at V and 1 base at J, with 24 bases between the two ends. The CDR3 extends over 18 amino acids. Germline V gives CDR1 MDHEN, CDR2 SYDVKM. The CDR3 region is CASVPHGASLYSGNTIYF. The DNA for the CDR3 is TGTGCCAGCGTCCCTCACGGGGCCTCCTTGTATTCTGGAAACACCATATATTTT. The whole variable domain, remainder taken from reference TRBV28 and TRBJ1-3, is DVKVTQSSRYLVKRTGEKVFLECVQDMDHENMFWYRQDPGLGLRLIYFSYDVKMKEKGDIPEGYSVSREKKERFSLILESASTNQTSMYLCASVPHGASLYSGNTIYFGEGSWLTVV.

The CDR3: CASRSWQLSEAFF. For the CDR3, the DNA is TGTGCCAGCCGTTCGTGGCAGCTTTCTGAAGCTTTCTTT. This chain links TRBV11-2 with TRBJ1-1; D gene uncertain. Germline CDR1 is SGHAT and CDR2 is FQNNGV. Trimming took 8 bases from V and 6 from J, leaving 16 bases between them. This CDR3 contains 13 residues.

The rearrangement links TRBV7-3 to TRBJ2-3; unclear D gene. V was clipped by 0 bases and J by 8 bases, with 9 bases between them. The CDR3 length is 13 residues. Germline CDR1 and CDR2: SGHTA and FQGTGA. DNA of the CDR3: TGTGCCAGCAGCTTAACGACGAGCGCTACGCAGTATTTT. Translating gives CASSLTTSATQYF.

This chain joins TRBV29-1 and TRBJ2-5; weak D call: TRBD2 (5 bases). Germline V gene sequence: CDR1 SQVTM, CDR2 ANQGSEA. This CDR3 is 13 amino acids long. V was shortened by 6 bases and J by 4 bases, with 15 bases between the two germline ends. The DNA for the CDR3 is TGCAGCGTAGACCAGAGGGATGGAGAGACCCAGTACTTC. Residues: CSVDQRDGETQYF.

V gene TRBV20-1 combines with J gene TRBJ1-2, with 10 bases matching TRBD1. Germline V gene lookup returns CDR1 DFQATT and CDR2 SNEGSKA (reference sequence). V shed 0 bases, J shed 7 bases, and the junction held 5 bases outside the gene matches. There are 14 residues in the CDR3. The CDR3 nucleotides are TGCAGTGCTAGAGAGACAGGGGGCGTCGGTGGCTACACCTTC. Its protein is CSARETGGVGGYTF.

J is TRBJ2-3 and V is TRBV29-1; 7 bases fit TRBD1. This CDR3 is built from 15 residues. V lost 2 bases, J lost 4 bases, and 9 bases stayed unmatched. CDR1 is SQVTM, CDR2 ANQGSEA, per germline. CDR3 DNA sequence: TGCAGCGTTGAACTGACAGGGCTAGAGGCAGATACGCAGTATTTT. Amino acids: CSVELTGLEADTQYF.

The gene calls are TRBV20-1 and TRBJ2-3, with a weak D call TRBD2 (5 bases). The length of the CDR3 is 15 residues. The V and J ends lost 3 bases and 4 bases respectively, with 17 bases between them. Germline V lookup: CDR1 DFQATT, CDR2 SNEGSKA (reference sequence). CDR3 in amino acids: CSARGSEVGPDTQYF. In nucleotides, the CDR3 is TGCAGTGCTAGGGGTAGCGAGGTCGGCCCAGATACGCAGTATTTT.

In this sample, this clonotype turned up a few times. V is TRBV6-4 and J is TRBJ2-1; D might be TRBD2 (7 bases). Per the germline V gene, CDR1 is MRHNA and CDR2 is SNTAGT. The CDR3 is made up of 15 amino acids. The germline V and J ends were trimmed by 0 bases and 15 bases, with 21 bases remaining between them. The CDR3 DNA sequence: TGTGCCAGCAGTGACTCAATTAACGGGGGGCAGGGTGGGTTCTTC. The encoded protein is CASSDSINGGQGGFF.

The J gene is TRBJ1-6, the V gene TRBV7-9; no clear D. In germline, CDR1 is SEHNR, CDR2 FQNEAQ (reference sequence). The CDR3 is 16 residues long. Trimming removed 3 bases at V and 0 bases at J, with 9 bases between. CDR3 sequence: CASSFTTSSYNSPLHF. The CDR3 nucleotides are TGTGCCAGCAGCTTCACCACTAGCTCCTATAATTCACCCCTCCACTTT. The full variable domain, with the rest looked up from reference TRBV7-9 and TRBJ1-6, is DTGVSQNPRHKITKRGQNVTFRCDPISEHNRLYWYRQTLGQGPEFLTYFQNEAQLEKSRLLSDRFSAERPKGSFSTLEIQRTEQGDSAMYLCASSFTTSSYNSPLHFGNGTRLTVT.

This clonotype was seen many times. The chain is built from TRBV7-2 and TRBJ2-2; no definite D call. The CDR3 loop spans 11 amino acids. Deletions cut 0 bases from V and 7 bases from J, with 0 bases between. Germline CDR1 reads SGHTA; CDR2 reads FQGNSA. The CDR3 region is CASSLAGELFF. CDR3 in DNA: TGTGCCAGCAGCTTAGCCGGGGAGCTGTTTTTT.

The CDR3 spells CSANHRGTNTGELFF. Written as DNA, the CDR3 is TGCAGTGCTAACCACAGGGGTACGAACACCGGGGAGCTGTTTTTT. This chain joins TRBV20-1 and TRBJ2-2; the match to TRBD1 covers 7 bases. The V segment lost 4 bases and the J segment 0 bases; nucleotides outside the gene matches: 5. Germline CDR1 reads DFQATT; CDR2 reads SNEGSKA (reference sequence). The CDR3 runs 15 residues.

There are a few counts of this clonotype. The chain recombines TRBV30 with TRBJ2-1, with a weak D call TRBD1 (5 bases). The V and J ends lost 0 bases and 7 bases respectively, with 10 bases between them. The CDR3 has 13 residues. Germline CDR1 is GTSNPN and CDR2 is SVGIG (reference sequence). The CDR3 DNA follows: TGTGCCTGGAGTGTAGCAGGGATGAATGAGCAGTTCTTC. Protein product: CAWSVAGMNEQFF. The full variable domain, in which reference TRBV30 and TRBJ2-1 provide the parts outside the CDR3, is SQTIHQWPATLVQPVGSPLSLECTVEGTSNPNLYWYRQAAGRGLQLLFYSVGIGQISSEVPQNLSASRPQDRQFILSSKKLLLSDSGFYLCAWSVAGMNEQFFGPGTRLTVL.

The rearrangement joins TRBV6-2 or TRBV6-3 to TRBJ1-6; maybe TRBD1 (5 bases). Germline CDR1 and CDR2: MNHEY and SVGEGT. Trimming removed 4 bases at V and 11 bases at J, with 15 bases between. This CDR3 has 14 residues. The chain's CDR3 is CASSSRQTNPPLHF. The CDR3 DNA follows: TGTGCCAGCAGTTCGAGACAGACCAATCCACCCCTCCACTTT.

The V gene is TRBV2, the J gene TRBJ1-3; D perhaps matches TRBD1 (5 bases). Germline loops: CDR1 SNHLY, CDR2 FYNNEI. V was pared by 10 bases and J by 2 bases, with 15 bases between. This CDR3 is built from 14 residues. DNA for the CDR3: TGTGCCACCTCAAGGGGTCCCCCTGGAAACACCATATATTTT. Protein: CATSRGPPGNTIYF.

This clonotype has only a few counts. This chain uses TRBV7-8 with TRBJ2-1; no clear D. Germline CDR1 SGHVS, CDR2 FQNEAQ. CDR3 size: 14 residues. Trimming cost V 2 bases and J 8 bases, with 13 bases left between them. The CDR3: CASSLSPSDDEQFF. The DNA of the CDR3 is TGTGCCAGCAGCTTAAGTCCGAGCGACGATGAGCAGTTCTTC.

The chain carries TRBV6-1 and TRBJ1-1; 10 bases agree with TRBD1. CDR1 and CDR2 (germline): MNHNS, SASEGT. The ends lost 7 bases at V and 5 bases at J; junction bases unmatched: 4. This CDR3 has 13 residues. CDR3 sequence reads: CASIRGQGTEAFF. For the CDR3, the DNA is TGTGCCAGCATACGGGGACAGGGGACTGAAGCTTTCTTT.